Shown below are 6 T cell receptor beta chains from a single sample sequenced in a study of cytomegalovirus exposure and HLA in healthy donors. The PCR contained 60 Vbeta and 13 Jbeta primers. Profiled with immunoSEQ multiplex PCR; TCRdb holds only in-frame clones, not every one. The table has 70,000 to 90,000 clones, roughly 75% seen once; the top ten hold more than 3.5%. The sequenced sample consisted of PBMCs. These receptors were taken from a man between 60 and 75 years old in good health and CMV-seronegative.

The sample holds one count of this clone. The chain recombines TRBV4-1 with TRBJ2-1; 12 bases map to TRBD2. Germline values: CDR1 MGHRA, CDR2 YSYEKL. V dropped 2 bases and J dropped 10; count of bases not matched to a gene: 12. The CDR3 sequence is 17 residues long. Here the CDR3 DNA reads TGCGCCAGCAGCCAACAAACTAGCGGGGGGTCCCTACGGGAGCAGTTCTTC. Amino acids: CASSQQTSGGSLREQFF.

Points on this clone: Compared with germline, one end of the junction differs, possibly owing to a read error. Other nucleotide sequences from this sample produce the same CDR3. The V call is TRBV7-9, the J call TRBJ1-6; tentatively, D is TRBD1 (6 bases). This CDR3 region has 16 residues. Germline lookup yields CDR1 SEHNR and CDR2 FQNEAQ (reference sequence). CDR3 region: CASSAGGVSYNSPLHF. The CDR3 DNA sequence: TGTGCCAGCAGCGCGGGGGGCGTCTCCTATAATTCCCCCCTCCACTTT.

The genes are TRBV7-9 and TRBJ1-2, with 8 bases that match TRBD1. The CDR3 spans 13 residues. CDR1 SEHNR and CDR2 FQNEAQ come from the germline V gene (reference sequence). With V trimmed by 6 bases and J by 3 bases, 3 bases remained unmatched. CDR3 in amino acids: CASRPDRDYGYTF. CDR3 in DNA: TGTGCCAGCAGACCGGACAGGGACTATGGCTACACCTTC.

This chain uses TRBV15 with TRBJ2-1, with D tentatively TRBD2 (5 bases). The CDR3 runs to 14 residues. Trimming removed 8 bases at V and 6 bases at J, with 17 bases between. CDR1 is LNHNV and CDR2 is YYDKDF in the germline V gene (reference sequence). DNA of the CDR3: TGTGCCACCGGAAGGGAAGACTACGGCAATGAGCAGTTCTTC. Protein: CATGREDYGNEQFF.

V usage is TRBV5-1 and J usage is TRBJ1-6; a weak D match, TRBD1 (6 bases). This CDR3 has 16 amino acids. In germline, CDR1 is SGHRS, CDR2 YFSETQ. Trimming cost V 4 bases and J 5 bases, with 16 bases left between them. In nucleotides, the CDR3 is TGCGCCAGCAGCCGAGTGGGGGCCCCTGATAATTCACCCCTCCACTTT. Translated: CASSRVGAPDNSPLHF.

To note about this clone: A much larger clone lies one base from this, so it may be a read error. The J gene is TRBJ2-5, the V gene TRBV2; 15 nucleotides align to TRBD2. The end of the DNA fits TRBJ2-7 better, so the J call may be wrong. CDR3 length: 17 residues. Germline CDR1 is SNHLY and CDR2 is FYNNEI. The CDR3 region is CASSATGTSGGSLEQYF. The CDR3 bases are TGTGCCAGCAGCGCCACCGGGACTAGCGGGGGGTCCCTCGAGCAGTACTTC.